The rows below give T cell receptor beta chains drawn from one sample of a study of blood T cells in healthy people across ages. TCRdb re-analysed the 5' RACE reads in MiXCR, keeping a single row per CDR3 protein. The table has approximately 800,000 distinct CDR3 sequences, roughly three fifths seen once; the top ten hold about 26%. The sample comprised blood. These receptors were collected from a man aged 35-49 years in good health. CDR3s include the opening cysteine and the closing phenylalanine or tryptophan. A D gene is named only where the DNA matches it firmly. Some rows have no size entry. The others give once, few or many, or a class for an expanded clone.

clone size,J gene,D gene,V gene,CDR3 protein,CDR3 DNA
-,TRBJ2-5,TRBD2,TRBV20-1,CSHAGGGFQETQYF,TGCAGTCATGCCGGCGGGGGGTTCCAAGAGACCCAGTACTTC
-,TRBJ2-1,TRBD2,TRBV15,CATSRDNGGRFDEQFF,TGTGCCACCAGCAGAGATAATGGCGGGAGGTTTGATGAGCAGTTCTTC
-,TRBJ2-3,-,TRBV5-1,CASDKGFQATDTQYF,TGCGCCTCGGACAAGGGGTTTCAAGCCACAGATACGCAGTATTTT
-,TRBJ1-1,-,TRBV7-2,CASRQGRGSQVGAFF,TGTGCCAGCAGGCAAGGGCGGGGCTCCCAAGTAGGGGCTTTCTTT
many,TRBJ2-1,TRBD1,TRBV20-1,CSATFIRDRGNEQFF,TGCAGTGCTACATTCATTCGGGACAGAGGGAATGAGCAGTTCTTC
-,TRBJ2-4,-,TRBV12-3/TRBV12-4,CASKLTGTLLGQYF,TGTGCCAGCAAGTTGACAGGGACTCTACTCGGGCAGTACTTC
-,TRBJ1-2,-,TRBV6-2/TRBV6-3,CASRRQDTYGYTF,TGTGCCAGCAGAAGACAGGATACCTATGGCTACACCTTC
-,TRBJ2-1,-,TRBV29-1,CSVEGGDSPSYNEQFF,TGCAGCGTTGAAGGCGGGGACAGTCCGTCCTACAATGAGCAGTTCTTC
-,TRBJ2-1,-,TRBV7-2,CASSLASDNEQFF,TGTGCCAGCAGCTTAGCTAGCGACAATGAGCAGTTCTTC
few,TRBJ2-7,-,TRBV9,CASSVSDHEQYF,TGTGCCAGCAGCGTTAGCGACCACGAGCAGTACTTC
-,TRBJ2-3,TRBD2,TRBV6-6,CASILAGAPEDTQYF,TGTGCCAGCATTCTAGCGGGGGCCCCCGAAGATACGCAGTATTTT
-,TRBJ1-1,-,TRBV5-1,CASSLVVGAMNTEAFF,TGCGCCAGCAGCTTGGTTGTTGGGGCCATGAACACTGAAGCTTTCTTT
few,TRBJ2-7,-,TRBV10-3,CAISEEVCPSSLCEQYF,TGTGCCATCAGTGAGGAGGTTTGTCCTAGCAGTCTCTGCGAGCAGTACTTC
-,TRBJ2-3,TRBD2,TRBV5-1,CASRVNSGGGDTQYF,TGCGCCAGCAGGGTGAATAGCGGGGGAGGAGATACGCAGTATTTT
-,TRBJ2-5,TRBD2,TRBV3-1,CASSQQEGTSGAQETQYF,TGTGCCAGCAGCCAACAGGAAGGTACTAGCGGGGCTCAAGAGACCCAGTACTTC
-,TRBJ2-7,-,TRBV7-2,CASSLGGSGGEQYF,TGTGCCAGCAGCTTAGGGGGGTCGGGCGGCGAGCAGTACTTC
-,TRBJ1-2,TRBD1,TRBV6-5,CASTGTGTGDYGYTF,TGTGCCAGCACCGGAACCGGGACAGGGGATTATGGCTACACCTTC
-,TRBJ2-1,-,TRBV2,CASSEERAGVSYNEQFF,TGTGCCAGCAGTGAAGAACGGGCAGGGGTCTCCTACAATGAGCAGTTCTTC
-,TRBJ2-5,-,TRBV14,CASSQDLGGWETQYF,TGTGCCAGCAGCCAAGACCTGGGGGGCTGGGAGACCCAGTACTTC
-,TRBJ2-5,-,TRBV28,CASKKFFGVFETQYF,TGTGCCAGCAAAAAATTCTTTGGGGTCTTCGAGACCCAGTACTTC
-,TRBJ2-5,-,TRBV7-2,CASSLQSGLQETQYF,TGTGCCAGCAGCCTTCAGTCGGGGCTGCAAGAGACCCAGTACTTC
once,TRBJ2-3,TRBD1,TRBV20-1,CSAEDGQAGPDTQYF,TGCAGTGCTGAGGACGGACAGGCTGGTCCAGATACGCAGTATTTT
-,TRBJ2-1,-,TRBV7-2,CASSLKGGPGEQFF,TGCGCCAGCAGCTTAAAGGGGGGCCCGGGAGAGCAGTTCTTC
-,TRBJ2-1,-,TRBV11-3,CASTPLGHPGNEQFF,TGTGCCAGCACCCCTTTGGGGCATCCGGGCAATGAGCAGTTCTTC
once,TRBJ2-3,-,TRBV6-5,CATTNIHTQYF,TGTGCCACCACTAACATCCATACGCAGTATTTT
few,TRBJ2-7,TRBD2,TRBV20-1,CSARGRASGSYEQYF,TGCAGTGCTAGGGGGAGGGCTAGCGGATCCTACGAGCAGTACTTC
-,TRBJ1-1,-,TRBV5-1,CASSLGQDAEAFF,TGCGCCAGCAGCTTGGGACAGGACGCTGAAGCTTTCTTT
few,TRBJ2-4,-,TRBV2,CASSLAGNIQYF,TGTGCCAGCAGCCTAGCAGGGAACATTCAGTACTTC
-,TRBJ2-3,-,TRBV10-3,CAISAAATDTQYF,TGTGCCATCAGTGCGGCAGCCACAGATACGCAGTATTTT
few,TRBJ2-3,TRBD2,TRBV10-3,CAIGLAGTVGTDTQYF,TGTGCCATCGGGCTAGCGGGAACGGTCGGCACAGATACGCAGTATTTT
-,TRBJ1-4,-,TRBV6-6,CASKAASNEKLFF,TGTGCCAGCAAGGCAGCCAGTAATGAAAAACTGTTTTTT
-,TRBJ2-7,-,TRBV7-8,CASSPGWPSSYEQYF,TGTGCCAGCAGCCCAGGATGGCCCAGCTCCTACGAGCAGTACTTC
few,TRBJ1-2,TRBD1,TRBV7-2,CASSLISGQINYGYTF,TGTGCCAGCAGCTTAATCTCGGGACAGATAAACTATGGCTACACCTTC
few,TRBJ2-7,TRBD2,TRBV5-1,CASSVSGTSGSYEQYF,TGCGCCAGCAGCGTCTCCGGGACTAGCGGCTCCTACGAGCAGTACTTC
few,TRBJ2-1,TRBD1,TRBV4-1,CASSQRMGTVGEQFF,TGCGCCAGCAGTCAACGCATGGGGACAGTTGGCGAGCAGTTCTTC
once,TRBJ2-7,-,TRBV3-1,CASSPRAGYSYEQYF,TGTGCCAGCAGCCCCCGGGCGGGATACTCCTACGAGCAGTACTTC
few,TRBJ1-2,-,TRBV5-1,CASSLAGNDYGYTF,TGCGCCAGCAGCTTGGCGGGGAACGACTATGGCTACACCTTC
-,TRBJ2-1,-,TRBV20-1,CSVDWGHEQFF,TGCAGTGTAGATTGGGGGCATGAGCAGTTCTTC
-,TRBJ2-1,-,TRBV14,CASSQVFSSYNEQFF,TGTGCCAGCAGCCAAGTTTTCAGCTCCTACAATGAGCAGTTCTTC
few,TRBJ2-5,-,TRBV21-1,CASSLRSPLKTQYF,TGTGCCAGCAGCCTCAGGAGTCCTCTAAAGACCCAGTACTTC